These T cell receptor beta chains were read from a single sample in a study of radiotherapy plus CTLA-4 blockade in lung cancer. This table comes from immunoSEQ multiplex PCR, and its TCRdb copy is limited to in-frame clones, with some not included. Counted here are fewer than 100,000 clones, roughly four fifths occurring once; the ten biggest clones make up approximately 0.8%. The source material was peripheral blood, sampled from a patient treated with radiotherapy plus ipilimumab. The receptor set was obtained from a human donor with non-small cell lung cancer who had stable disease on radiotherapy plus ipilimumab. The conserved cysteine and the conserved F or W are not part of the CDR3 here. Clone size is shown for a subset of rows, as once, few, many or a class of expanded clone.

NA,TRBJ2-6,TRBV18,ASSPGGVSGANVLT
NA,TRBJ2-7,TRBV18,ASSPVQGSEQY
NA,TRBJ2-5,TRBV2,ASSTGARGETQY
NA,TRBJ2-1,TRBV2,ASSESPRGPYNEQF
once,TRBJ1-4,TRBV28,ASSLGQGETNEKLF
NA,TRBJ2-7,TRBV5-1,ASSSDGDGQGRSYEQY
NA,TRBJ1-6,TRBV27,ASSLSGLLGGSGSPLH
NA,TRBJ2-3,TRBV15,ATSGPSTDTQY
few,TRBJ1-6,TRBV5-8,ASSLRSIFDSPLH
NA,TRBJ1-3,TRBV6-1,ASSKGTGYPGNTIY
NA,TRBJ2-2,TRBV4-1,ASSQYATGVTAGTGELF
NA,TRBJ2-3,TRBV14,ASSQVASGGARDTQY
once,TRBJ1-1,TRBV29-1,SAWTGESTEAF
NA,TRBJ1-4,TRBV29-1,SVGEEKLF
NA,TRBJ2-1,TRBV7-6,ASSSSGPQQF
NA,TRBJ1-1,TRBV28,ASSLPNTEAF
once,TRBJ1-2,TRBV9,ASSTLTDYGYT
NA,TRBJ1-2,TRBV7-9,ASSPGTGGGRDGYT
NA,TRBJ1-1,TRBV27,ASSLQGTENTEAF
NA,TRBJ2-7,TRBV2,ASMQEAYEQY
NA,TRBJ2-5,TRBV5-4,ASSLEKTQY
NA,TRBJ2-5,TRBV20-1,SARSEETQY
NA,TRBJ1-2,TRBV6-5,ASTKTDRNYGYT
NA,TRBJ2-5,TRBV4-1,ASSQGGNSGVQETQY
NA,TRBJ2-1,TRBV19,ASSIGGGAHNEQF
NA,TRBJ2-1,TRBV7-9,ASSLSGGPRNEQF
NA,TRBJ2-7,TRBV2,ASRMTESSYEQY
few,TRBJ2-3,TRBV9,ASSVTGDTQY
NA,TRBJ1-3,TRBV5-1,ASSPSGEVSGNTIY
NA,TRBJ2-6,TRBV1,TSSKAGLAQSRANVLT
NA,TRBJ1-2,TRBV14,ASSQEQNGWNYGYT
once,TRBJ1-4,TRBV18,ASSPRGGGDEKLF
NA,TRBJ2-3,TRBV9,ASSVVGGDSFPTDTQY